One T cell receptor (beta chain) is described in this entry. The V and J ends lost 3 bases and 1 base respectively, with 6 bases between them. This CDR3 is 13 amino acids long. Germline CDR1 is MDHEN and CDR2 is SYDVKM. The method was immunoSEQ multiplex PCR; TCRdb's version includes in-frame clones alone and lacks a portion of them. The sample lists roughly 87,000 clones; 72% were seen once. This entry is derived from a study of blood T cell repertoires in COVID-19. Study background: T cells, B-cell-depleted T cells, or PBMCs provided the cDNA or gDNA that served as material.

Sequencing was performed on peripheral blood. The chain joins TRBV28 to TRBJ1-1; the D is unclear. The source is a woman aged 80 or over with acute or convalescent COVID-19. CDR3 DNA sequence: TGTGCCAGCAGTTTTGCAGGGAACACTGAAGCTTTCTTT. Protein: CASSFAGNTEAFF.